This passage covers 15 T cell receptor beta chains from one sample sequenced in a study of response to subunit inactivated influenza vaccine. MiXCR, run by TCRdb on the RT-PCR reads, gives a single entry per CDR3 protein. The sample gives about half a million distinct CDR3 sequences, 7.5% to 8.5% of which show up once; over 10% is in the top ten. Sample: PBMCs from blood, taken roughly 24 months after vaccination. The receptors were sampled from a man in his fifties or sixties who received an inactivated influenza vaccine.

This clonotype occurred a few times. The J gene is TRBJ2-1, the V gene TRBV29-1; 12 bases map to TRBD1. After removal of 6 bases from V and 2 bases from J, the junction contained 2 bases not matched to a gene. Looked up from germline, CDR1 is SQVTM and CDR2 is ANQGSEA. This CDR3 region has 14 residues. The CDR3 sequence: CSVGTGGAYNEQFF. CDR3 bases: TGCAGCGTAGGGACAGGGGGCGCCTACAATGAGCAGTTCTTC.

This sequence joins TRBV28 and TRBJ2-7; D is unresolved. V shed 2 bases and J shed 3 bases, with 11 bases lying between them. The V gene's germline CDR1 is MDHEN and CDR2 SYDVKM. The CDR3 spans 14 residues. As DNA, the CDR3 is TGTGCCAGCAGTTTAGGGCAGAACAGCTACGAGCAGTACTTC. It yields the protein CASSLGQNSYEQYF.

This clonotype was counted ten times or more. The junction differs from germline at one of its ends, possibly a read error. The chain couples TRBV7-2 to TRBJ1-3, with D tentatively TRBD1 (5 bases). CDR3 length equals 12 residues. Germline V gene data show CDR1 as SGHTA and CDR2 as FQGNSA. CDR3 sequence: CASSLDLDTIYF. DNA for the CDR3: TGTGCCAGCAGCTTAGATCTGGACACAATATATTTT.

This clonotype came up many times. This chain connects TRBV4-3 to TRBJ2-3; 7 bases line up with TRBD1. CDR3 size: 18 residues. From germline, CDR1 is LGHNA and CDR2 YSLEER. Losses at the gene ends were 4 bases for V and 1 base for J; bases not matched to a gene: 14. The CDR3 sequence is CASSLWSQGEGRTDTQYF. Written as DNA, the CDR3 is TGCGCCAGCAGCCTTTGGTCGCAGGGGGAAGGGCGCACAGATACGCAGTATTTT.

This clonotype was counted ten times or more. The chain is built from TRBV14 and TRBJ2-7; TRBD1 might be the D (5 bases). The CDR3 runs 14 residues. Between the trimmed V and J ends, which lost 2 bases and 0 bases, there was a span of 8 bases. Germline V CDR1 and CDR2: SGHDN, FVKESK. The CDR3 here is CASSQHTGSYEQYF. The CDR3 nucleotides read TGTGCCAGCAGCCAACACACAGGCTCCTACGAGCAGTACTTC.

The chain employs TRBV12-3 or TRBV12-4 and TRBJ2-5; 11 bases fit TRBD2. This CDR3 contains 15 residues. V dropped 6 bases and J dropped 4; count of bases not matched to a gene: 7. The CDR3 coding sequence is TGTGCCAGCAGCCCCGCTAGCGGGAGGATAGAGACCCAGTACTTC. Amino acid sequence: CASSPASGRIETQYF.

There are a few counts of this clonotype. The chain carries TRBV7-2 and TRBJ1-5; D unclear. Germline-derived CDR1 and CDR2 are SGHTA and FQGNSA. The CDR3 sequence is 13 residues long. The CDR3 DNA reads TGTGCTTCTTCGGCTTATAGCAATCAGCCCCAGCATTTT. This sequence encodes CASSAYSNQPQHF. Supplemented by reference TRBV7-2 and TRBJ1-5, the full variable domain reads GAGVSQSPSNKVTEKGKDVELRCDPISGHTALYWYRQSLGQGLEFLIYFQGNSAPDKSGLPSDRFSAERTGGSVSTLTIQRTQQEDSAVYLCASSAYSNQPQHFGDGTRLSIL.

CDR3 residues: CASRQGGSDTQYF. Written as DNA, the CDR3 is TGTGCCAGCAGACAAGGGGGTTCAGATACGCAGTATTTT. V usage is TRBV7-2 and J usage is TRBJ2-3, with a possible D match to TRBD1 (6 bases). Germline CDR1 and CDR2: SGHTA and FQGNSA. Trimming took 6 bases from V and 4 from J, leaving 11 bases between them. The CDR3 has 13 residues. Full variable domain (rest looked up from reference TRBV7-2 and TRBJ2-3): GAGVSQSPSNKVTEKGKDVELRCDPISGHTALYWYRQSLGQGLEFLIYFQGNSAPDKSGLPSDRFSAERTGGSVSTLTIQRTQQEDSAVYLCASRQGGSDTQYFGPGTRLTVL.

The rearrangement links TRBV7-2 to TRBJ1-1, with 7 bases aligning to TRBD1. There are 15 residues in the CDR3. Germline loops: CDR1 SGHTA, CDR2 FQGNSA. Germline trimming cut 5 bases from V and 1 base from J; bases unmatched to any gene: 7. The CDR3 spells CASSRGPGGNTEAFF. The CDR3 DNA sequence: TGTGCCAGCAGCCGAGGGCCAGGGGGGAACACTGAAGCTTTCTTT.

The rearrangement uses TRBV12-3 or TRBV12-4 and TRBJ1-5; D is ambiguous. This CDR3 contains 15 residues. Trimming took 5 bases from V and 2 from J, leaving 13 bases between them. CDR3 coding DNA: TGTGCCAGCAGTCCCTGGGCGAGTGGCAATCAGCCCCAGCATTTT. Protein product: CASSPWASGNQPQHF.

This clonotype occurred many times. The chain uses TRBV6-2 or TRBV6-3 and TRBJ2-2; D is unresolved. Germline CDR1 and CDR2: MNHEY and SVGEGT. This CDR3 region has 14 residues. The V end was cut by 5 bases, the J end by 5 bases, with 12 bases between. The CDR3 here is CASSIITETGELFF. The CDR3 coding sequence is TGTGCCAGCAGTATCATTACAGAGACCGGGGAGCTGTTTTTT.

This clonotype was detected a few times. This chain uses TRBV7-9 with TRBJ2-3; 8 positions agree with TRBD2. Germline V gene data show CDR1 as SEHNR and CDR2 as FQNEAQ (reference sequence). CDR3 size: 16 residues. V lost 3 bases and J lost 2; bases outside the gene matches: 7. The CDR3 nucleotides are TGTGCCAGCAGCTTTTTGCGGGGGGCCCTCACAGATACGCAGTATTTT. It codes for CASSFLRGALTDTQYF.

The chain joins TRBV11-2 to TRBJ2-1; a possible D gene is TRBD1 (5 bases). Trimming cost V 1 base and J 0 bases, with 13 bases left between them. This CDR3 has 17 residues. Germline CDR1 and CDR2: SGHAT and FQNNGV. The CDR3 DNA reads TGTGCCAGCAGCTTAGGTCTTAGGGGTAGCTCCTACAATGAGCAGTTCTTC. Translating gives CASSLGLRGSSYNEQFF. Supplemented by reference TRBV11-2 and TRBJ2-1, the full variable domain reads EAGVAQSPRYKIIEKRQSVAFWCNPISGHATLYWYQQILGQGPKLLIQFQNNGVVDDSQLPKDRFSAERLKGVDSTLKIQPAKLEDSAVYLCASSLGLRGSSYNEQFFGPGTRLTVL.

The gene calls are TRBV6-2 or TRBV6-3 and TRBJ2-1, with TRBD2 matching 9 bases. J gave up 7 bases and V 5 bases, and 12 bases lay outside the gene matches. The V gene's germline CDR1 is MNHEY and CDR2 SVGEGT. The length of the CDR3 is 16 residues. The CDR3 DNA reads TGTGCCAGCAGTAAAAATAGCGGGAGTATCGGGAATGAGCAGTTCTTC. It is translated as CASSKNSGSIGNEQFF.

This clonotype was counted at least ten times. The rearrangement links TRBV15 to TRBJ2-3; D possibly corresponds to TRBD2 (6 bases). Trimming took 5 bases from V and 9 from J, leaving 18 bases between them. The CDR3 covers 14 residues. Germline-derived CDR1 and CDR2 are LNHNV and YYDKDF (reference sequence). The CDR3 coding sequence is TGTGCCACCAGCTTGAGACTAGGCACTCGAACGCAGTATTTT. Its protein product is CATSLRLGTRTQYF.